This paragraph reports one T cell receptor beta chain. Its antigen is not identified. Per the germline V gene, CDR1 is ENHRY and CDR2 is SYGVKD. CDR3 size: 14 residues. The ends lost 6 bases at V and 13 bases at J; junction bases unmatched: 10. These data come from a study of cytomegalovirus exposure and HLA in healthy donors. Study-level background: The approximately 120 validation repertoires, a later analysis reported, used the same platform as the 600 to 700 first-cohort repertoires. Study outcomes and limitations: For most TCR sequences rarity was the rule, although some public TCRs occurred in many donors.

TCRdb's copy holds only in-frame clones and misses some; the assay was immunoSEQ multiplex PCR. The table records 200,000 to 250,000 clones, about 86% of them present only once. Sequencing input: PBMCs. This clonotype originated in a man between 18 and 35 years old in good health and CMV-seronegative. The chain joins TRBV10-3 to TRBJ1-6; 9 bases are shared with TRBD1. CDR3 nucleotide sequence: TGTGCCATCAGGGGACCGGGACAGGGAAACCCCCTCCACTTT. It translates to CAIRGPGQGNPLHF.